This TCR beta chain comes out of a study of T cells after yellow fever vaccination (dated by TCRdb to between 2018 and 2020). Study-level background: Memory subsets (EM, EMRA, CM and Tscm) were sorted on a BD FACS Aria III using CD3, CD45RA, CCR7 and CD95 staining. The cohort comprised two healthy male donors, one aged 18 to 29 and one aged 30 to 39 years. The SMART-Seq v4 Ultra Low Input RNA kit was used to prepare libraries from fractions with low cell numbers. Bulk TCR alpha and beta repertoires were sequenced longitudinally to track T-cell clones before and after primary and booster YFV17D yellow fever vaccination. Blood was drawn at multiple timepoints before and after primary and secondary immunization, with bulk PBMC replicates and cell subsets isolated. Memory subsets were sorted on days 0, 15 and 45 and at 18 months following primary vaccination, and on days 0, 15 and 45 following the 30-year booster. General findings and caveats noted by the study authors: The secondary T-cell response was found to be weaker but faster than the primary response, with a peak reached on day 5 rather than on day 15. Because abundant contaminating clonotypes from the bulk population could be contained in FACS-sorted repertoires, computational filtering was required. Most clones expanded after primary vaccination (around 97% of CD4 and roughly 90% of CD8) were re-detected after the booster, suggesting that broad memory maintenance occurred. On day 0, almost all vaccine-responding clonotypes were found to be below detection in the sorted memory subsets. Only two donors were included in the study, so the extent to which the findings can be generalized is limited. A small share of clonotypes occurred in both CD4 and CD8 compartments, likely arising from convergent recombination.

Interpreted using the paper, the treatment or condition label stands for: live attenuated yellow fever vaccine strain. PBMCs were isolated from peripheral blood using a standard Ficoll-Paque protocol. RNA from sorted memory subsets was extracted with the RNeasy Micro Kit. This clonotype was observed many times. One base away there is no much larger clone; base qualities are not given. Sequenced using an Illumina NovaSeq 6000. TCR cDNA was made using 5'RACE template switching, a step that added a universal primer site and unique molecular identifiers. Priming for cDNA synthesis came from both the TCR alpha and TCR beta constant segments. Library amplification involved two PCR steps, and the second step added sample barcodes and sequencing adapters. Sequencing of the libraries was done on either Illumina HiSeq 2500 (2x100 bp) or NovaSeq (2x150 bp). In the source study's methods: Demultiplexing of reads and collapsing into UMI consensus sequences were performed with MIGEC, and V(D)J alignment was carried out with MiXCR. Vaccine-responding clonotypes were identified with edgeR using replicate PBMC samples, with FDR below 0.01 and a log2 fold change above 5 up to day 15 being required. Each bulk clonotype received a CD4 or CD8 identity based on whether the sequenced CD4 or CD8 repertoire contained that clonotype at higher abundance. To estimate how each clone was distributed across memory phenotypes, clonotype frequencies in memory subsets were weighted by FACS-sorted cell numbers. TCRdb handled the public reads itself, with Q25 trimming in fastp and clone calling in MiXCR, and kept productive beta chains. All rows with the same CDR3 protein become a single entry with the most common DNA and genes. TCRdb's processing, not the authors', yielded these V and J calls. The sample profile shows about 26,000 distinct CDR3 sequences; over 3.5% of them were found once. The ten largest clones capture 35% to 45% of the sample.

In the germline V gene, CDR1 corresponds to KGHDR and CDR2 to SFDVKD. V ends up 0 bases short and J 0 bases short, with an unmatched junction base count of 10. Including cysteine and phenylalanine, the CDR3 has 19 amino acids. Only the CDR3 DNA stays, 57 bases, in frame from base 1. This sequence originates from a man younger than 30 who received the YFV17D yellow fever vaccine. Sample: PBMCs, either bulk or a sorted T-cell subset (CD4+, CD8+, memory, or dextramer-sorted; not recorded which), taken on the day of the yellow fever booster vaccination. The chain is made from TRBV24-1 and TRBJ2-3, with 8 bases in between that match TRBD2. The CDR3 corresponds to CATSDLLGGGTISTDTQYF. The nucleotides are TGTGCCACCAGTGATTTGCTTGGCGGGGGGACCATAAGCACAGATACGCAGTATTTT.